The 21 T cell receptor beta chains given below trace back to one sample, sequenced in a study of shared clonotypes between healthy human individuals. Here immunoSEQ multiplex PCR was the method, and the copy in TCRdb shows in-frame clones only, minus some. Of 2 million to 3 million clones listed, more than 80% are singletons. Sequencing input: naive CD4+ T cells sorted from blood. Subset of the sample: CD45RA+ positively selected. These receptors were obtained from a man in his late teens or twenties in good health.

The genes are TRBV4-3 and TRBJ2-1; D not resolved. The germline gives CDR1 LGHNA, CDR2 YSLEER. There are 18 residues in the CDR3. V lost 1 base and J 3 bases, leaving 19 bases between the germline ends. CDR3 loop: CASSQGPRARRRYNEQFF. In nucleotides, the CDR3 is TGCGCCAGCAGCCAAGGCCCCCGTGCCAGACGGCGCTACAATGAGCAGTTCTTC.

This sequence joins TRBV2 and TRBJ2-5; D gene ambiguous. CDR3 length equals 13 residues. Trimming left V 5 bases short and J 4 bases short, with 11 bases between. Per germline, CDR1 SNHLY and CDR2 FYNNEI. The DNA of the CDR3 is TGTGCCAGCAGTAACGAAACTCCAGAGACCCAGTACTTC. It is translated as CASSNETPETQYF.

The rearrangement links TRBV5-1 to TRBJ1-4; D is undetermined. The CDR3 has 15 residues. Germline V lookup: CDR1 SGHRS, CDR2 YFSETQ. V was trimmed by 1 base and J by 3 bases, leaving 10 bases between them. CDR3 sequence reads: CASSLTRAANEKLFF. As DNA, the CDR3 is TGCGCCAGCAGCTTGACGAGGGCGGCTAATGAAAAACTGTTTTTT.

The chain employs TRBV7-9 and TRBJ1-4, with D possibly TRBD1 on 5 matching bases. Trimming pared 2 bases from V and 0 bases from J, leaving 10 bases between. The CDR3 has 16 residues. The germline V gene has CDR1 SEHNR and CDR2 FQNEAQ (reference sequence). The chain's CDR3 is CASSLRDGPTNEKLFF. CDR3 nucleotide sequence: TGTGCCAGCAGCTTACGGGACGGCCCAACTAATGAAAAACTGTTTTTT.

This chain joins TRBV7-2 and TRBJ1-4; 12 bases agree with TRBD1. The junction had 8 bases not matched to a gene; V was cut back by 1 base and J by 8 bases. The CDR3 consists of 17 residues. Germline assignment: CDR1 SGHTA and CDR2 FQGNSA. The CDR3 region is CASSLGGTGGAGEKLFF. CDR3 sequence (DNA): TGTGCCAGCAGCTTAGGAGGGACAGGGGGCGCCGGGGAAAAACTGTTTTTT.

The V and J genes are TRBV18 and TRBJ2-1; unclear D gene. The CDR3 contains 15 residues. Trimming stripped 2 bases from V and 5 bases from J, with 13 bases between. Looked up from germline, CDR1 is KGHSH and CDR2 is LQKENI. The CDR3 here is CASSPERISNNEQFF. In DNA, the CDR3 is TGTGCCAGCTCACCAGAGCGAATCAGTAACAATGAGCAGTTCTTC.

V usage is TRBV5-4 and J usage is TRBJ1-6; possibly TRBD1 for D (5 bases). The CDR3 has 15 residues. Per germline, CDR1 SGHNT and CDR2 YYREEE (reference sequence). The V gene lost 2 bases and the J gene lost 6 bases, with 12 bases spanning the gap. CDR3 region: CASSFRDRINSPLHF. The CDR3, as DNA: TGTGCCAGCAGCTTCCGAGACAGAATTAATTCACCCCTCCACTTT.

The rearrangement links TRBV14 to TRBJ2-7; D perhaps matches TRBD2 (5 bases). The V gene lost 3 bases and the J gene lost 9 bases, with 9 bases spanning the gap. Per germline, CDR1 SGHDN and CDR2 FVKESK. This CDR3 comprises 11 residues. CDR3 in DNA: TGTGCCAGCAGCCAGGGGAGATTGCAGTACTTC. Translation gives CASSQGRLQYF. The full variable domain, with the rest looked up from reference TRBV14 and TRBJ2-7, is EAGVTQFPSHSVIEKGQTVTLRCDPISGHDNLYWYRRVMGKEIKFLLHFVKESKQDESGMPNNRFLAERTGGTYSTLKVQPAELEDSGVYFCASSQGRLQYFGPGTRLTVT.

J is TRBJ2-2 and V is TRBV7-9; D remains ambiguous. Trimming removed 8 bases from V and 3 bases from J, with 10 bases in between. The CDR3 is 13 residues long. Germline assignment: CDR1 SEHNR and CDR2 FQNEAQ (reference sequence). The CDR3 here is CASGLVYTGELFF. CDR3 bases: TGTGCCAGCGGTCTGGTCTACACCGGGGAGCTGTTTTTT.

This rearrangement joins TRBV7-6 to TRBJ1-1; unclear D gene. Germline V gene lookup returns CDR1 SGHVS and CDR2 FNYEAQ. V gave up 3 bases and J gave up 0 bases, with 17 bases separating them. This CDR3 contains 17 residues. The CDR3 DNA reads as TGTGCCAGCAGCTTTGAAGGGCTCCCCCCTATGAACACTGAAGCTTTCTTT. Translated, it gives CASSFEGLPPMNTEAFF.

This chain uses TRBV4-3 with TRBJ1-4, with a possible D match to TRBD1 (5 bases). Between the trimmed V and J ends, which lost 1 base and 3 bases, there was a span of 9 bases. CDR1 is LGHNA and CDR2 is YSLEER in the germline V gene. There are 15 residues in the CDR3. CDR3 protein: CASSQGAGPNEKLFF. CDR3 DNA: TGCGCCAGCAGCCAAGGAGCAGGGCCTAATGAAAAACTGTTTTTT.

This clone was seen just once. V gene TRBV7-9 combines with J gene TRBJ1-4; D remains unclear. The CDR3 is 17 amino acids. V was trimmed by 2 bases and J by 0 bases, leaving 13 bases between them. Germline CDR1 SEHNR, CDR2 FQNEAQ (reference sequence). CDR3 protein: CASSLPKAEATNEKLFF. As DNA, the CDR3 is TGTGCCAGCAGCTTACCGAAGGCCGAAGCAACTAATGAAAAACTGTTTTTT.

This chain links TRBV6-5 with TRBJ2-1, with D possibly matching TRBD1 (7 bases). V was cut by 4 bases and J by 4 bases, with 17 bases left in between. The CDR3 loop spans 16 amino acids. Germline CDR1 and CDR2: MNHEY and SVGAGI. The CDR3: CASSLEGDRKYNEQFF. In nucleotides, the CDR3 is TGTGCCAGCAGTTTGGAGGGGGACAGAAAATACAATGAGCAGTTCTTC.

The chain couples TRBV6-5 to TRBJ1-6; the D gene is possibly TRBD1 (5 bases). Trimming shortened V by 8 bases and J by 7 bases, and 6 bases separated the two germline ends. CDR1 is MNHEY, CDR2 SVGAGI, per germline. CDR3 length equals 11 residues. The CDR3 sequence: CASQGNSPLHF. The CDR3, as DNA: TGTGCCAGCCAGGGAAATTCACCCCTCCACTTT.

This sequence joins TRBV7-9 and TRBJ2-3; 9 bases are shared with TRBD2. Trimming removed 1 base from V and 4 bases from J; junction bases left unmatched: 6. This CDR3 is built from 16 residues. Germline CDR1 reads SEHNR; CDR2 reads FQNEAQ (reference sequence). CDR3 amino acids: CASSLGASGKADTQYF. CDR3 in DNA: TGTGCCAGCAGCTTAGGGGCTAGCGGGAAGGCAGATACGCAGTATTTT.

This chain connects TRBV5-1 to TRBJ2-1; the D gene is possibly TRBD2 (5 bases). Trimming stripped 3 bases from V and 7 bases from J, with 11 bases between. In germline, CDR1 is SGHRS, CDR2 YFSETQ. The CDR3 loop spans 13 amino acids. CDR3 sequence (DNA): TGCGCCAGCAGCTCGGGGTTGGAAAATGAGCAGTTCTTC. Translation: CASSSGLENEQFF.

The CDR3 bases are TGTGCCAGCTCACCTTTAGCGATGAACACTGAAGCTTTCTTT. Encoded protein: CASSPLAMNTEAFF. V usage is TRBV18 and J usage is TRBJ1-1; D gene uncertain. The CDR3 length is 14 residues. The ends were cut back, 3 bases at V and 0 bases at J, with 8 bases in the middle. Per germline, CDR1 KGHSH and CDR2 LQKENI.

The chain recombines TRBV5-4 with TRBJ2-2; D gene unclear. V lost 10 bases and J lost 1, with 11 bases in between. Germline CDR1 is SGHNT and CDR2 is YYREEE (reference sequence). CDR3 size: 13 residues. The CDR3 nucleotides are TGTGCCTTCGGGCAGGTGAACACCGGGGAGCTGTTTTTT. It codes for CAFGQVNTGELFF.

The J gene is TRBJ2-3, the V gene TRBV6-6, with D unresolved. This CDR3 contains 15 residues. The ends were cut back, 3 bases at V and 2 bases at J, with 12 bases in the middle. Germline CDR1 MNHNY, CDR2 SVGAGI (reference sequence). The CDR3 DNA sequence: TGTGCCAGCAGTTATTCCAGACTGATCACAGATACGCAGTATTTT. Its protein is CASSYSRLITDTQYF.

In this sample, this clone turned up once. The chain recombines TRBV15 with TRBJ2-5; D ambiguous. The V end was cut by 0 bases, the J end by 5 bases, with 7 bases between. The CDR3 spans 13 residues. The germline CDR1 and CDR2 sequences are LNHNV and YYDKDF (reference sequence). The CDR3 sequence: CATSRDSSETQYF. The CDR3 coding sequence is TGTGCCACCAGCAGAGACAGTAGCGAGACCCAGTACTTC.

The rearrangement uses TRBV10-3 and TRBJ2-7; a possible D gene is TRBD2 (6 bases). The CDR3 runs 15 residues. CDR1 is ENHRY, CDR2 SYGVKD, per germline. V was trimmed by 0 bases and J by 6 bases, leaving 15 bases between them. The CDR3 DNA follows: TGTGCCATCAGTGAGTCTGGACTAAGGGGAGCCGAGCAGTACTTC. The encoded protein is CAISESGLRGAEQYF.